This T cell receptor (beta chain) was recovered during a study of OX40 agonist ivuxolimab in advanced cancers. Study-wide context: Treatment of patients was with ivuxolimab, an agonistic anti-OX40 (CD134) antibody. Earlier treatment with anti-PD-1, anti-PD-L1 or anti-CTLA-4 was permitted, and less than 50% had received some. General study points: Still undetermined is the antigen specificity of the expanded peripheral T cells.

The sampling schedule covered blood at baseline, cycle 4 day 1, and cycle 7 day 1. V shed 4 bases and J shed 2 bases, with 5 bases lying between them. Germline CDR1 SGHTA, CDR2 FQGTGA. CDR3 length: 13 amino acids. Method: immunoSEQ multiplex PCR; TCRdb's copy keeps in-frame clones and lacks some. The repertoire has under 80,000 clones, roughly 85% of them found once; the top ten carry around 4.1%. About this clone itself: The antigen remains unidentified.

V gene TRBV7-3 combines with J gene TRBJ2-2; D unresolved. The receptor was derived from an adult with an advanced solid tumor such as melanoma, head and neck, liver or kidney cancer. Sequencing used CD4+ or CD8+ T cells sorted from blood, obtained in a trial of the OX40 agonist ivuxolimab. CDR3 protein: CASSWSNTGELFF. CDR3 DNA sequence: TGTGCCAGCAGCTGGAGTAACACCGGGGAGCTGTTTTTT.